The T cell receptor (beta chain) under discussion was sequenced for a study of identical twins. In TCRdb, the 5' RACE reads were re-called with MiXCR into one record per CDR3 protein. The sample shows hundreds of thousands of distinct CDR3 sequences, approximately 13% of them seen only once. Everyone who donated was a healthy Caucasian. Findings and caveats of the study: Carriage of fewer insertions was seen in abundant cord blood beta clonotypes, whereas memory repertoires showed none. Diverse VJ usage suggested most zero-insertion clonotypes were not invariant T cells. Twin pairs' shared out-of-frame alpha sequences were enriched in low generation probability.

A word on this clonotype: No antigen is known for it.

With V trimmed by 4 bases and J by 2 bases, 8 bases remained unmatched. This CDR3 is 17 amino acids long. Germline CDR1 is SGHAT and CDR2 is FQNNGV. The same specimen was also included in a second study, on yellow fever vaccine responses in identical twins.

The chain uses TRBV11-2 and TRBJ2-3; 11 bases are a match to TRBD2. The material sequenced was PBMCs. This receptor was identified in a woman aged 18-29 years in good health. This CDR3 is CASSYLSGRATTDTQYF. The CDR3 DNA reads TGTGCCAGCAGCTACCTTAGCGGGAGGGCAACCACAGATACGCAGTATTTT.